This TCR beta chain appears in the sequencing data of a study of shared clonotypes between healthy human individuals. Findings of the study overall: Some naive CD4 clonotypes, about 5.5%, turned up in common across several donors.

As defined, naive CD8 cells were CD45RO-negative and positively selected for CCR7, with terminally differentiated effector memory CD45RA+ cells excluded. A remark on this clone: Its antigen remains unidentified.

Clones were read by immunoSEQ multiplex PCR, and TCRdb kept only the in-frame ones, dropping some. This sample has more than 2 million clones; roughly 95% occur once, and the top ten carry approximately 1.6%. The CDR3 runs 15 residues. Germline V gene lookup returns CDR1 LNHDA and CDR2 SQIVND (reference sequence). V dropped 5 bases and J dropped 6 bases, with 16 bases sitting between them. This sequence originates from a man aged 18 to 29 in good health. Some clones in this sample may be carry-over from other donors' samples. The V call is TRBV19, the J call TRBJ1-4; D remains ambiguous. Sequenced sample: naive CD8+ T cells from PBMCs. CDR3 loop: CASSPGSGGDEKLFF. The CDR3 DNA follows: TGTGCCAGTAGTCCCGGGTCCGGTGGGGATGAAAAACTGTTTTTT.